This T cell receptor (beta chain) appears in the sequencing data of a study of control samples from healthy donors and cancer patients. Method: immunoSEQ multiplex PCR; TCRdb's copy keeps in-frame clones and lacks some. The sample has more than 90,000 clones, 75% to 90% seen once. This CDR3 region has 14 residues. Germline-derived CDR1 and CDR2 are SGDLS and YYNGEE. With 3 bases removed from V and 0 bases from J, the gap between germline ends came to 9 bases. The sequencing input was blood. This receptor was identified in a man younger than 40 in good health. The V gene is TRBV9, the J gene TRBJ1-1; weak D call: TRBD1 (5 bases). The CDR3: CASSEGTLNTEAFF. The CDR3 DNA follows: TGTGCCAGCAGCGAGGGGACGTTGAACACTGAAGCTTTCTTT.